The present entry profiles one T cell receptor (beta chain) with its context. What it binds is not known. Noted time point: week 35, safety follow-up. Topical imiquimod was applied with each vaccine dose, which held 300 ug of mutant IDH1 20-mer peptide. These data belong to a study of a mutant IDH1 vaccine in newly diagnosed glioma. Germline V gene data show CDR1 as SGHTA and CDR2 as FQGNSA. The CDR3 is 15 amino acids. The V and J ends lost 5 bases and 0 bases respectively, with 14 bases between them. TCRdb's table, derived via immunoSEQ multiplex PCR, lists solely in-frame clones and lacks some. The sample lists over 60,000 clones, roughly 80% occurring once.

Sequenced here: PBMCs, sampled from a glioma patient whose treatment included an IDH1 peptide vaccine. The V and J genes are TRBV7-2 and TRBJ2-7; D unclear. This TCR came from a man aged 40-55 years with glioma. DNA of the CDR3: TGTGCCAGCAGCCCTGGTTTGCGGACCTCCTACGAGCAGTACTTC. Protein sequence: CASSPGLRTSYEQYF. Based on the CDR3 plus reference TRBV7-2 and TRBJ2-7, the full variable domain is GAGVSQSPSNKVTEKGKDVELRCDPISGHTALYWYRQSLGQGLEFLIYFQGNSAPDKSGLPSDRFSAERTGGSVSTLTIQRTQQEDSAVYLCASSPGLRTSYEQYFGPGTRLTVT.